These 21 T cell receptor beta chains originate from one sample sequenced in a study of cytomegalovirus exposure and HLA in healthy donors. The PCR had 60 Vbeta and 13 Jbeta primers. Profiled with immunoSEQ multiplex PCR; TCRdb holds only in-frame clones, not every one. The data show roughly 72,000 clones, around 77% seen once. The sequenced sample was PBMCs. Every receptor here comes from a woman aged 40 to 50 in good health and CMV-seropositive.

The CDR3 DNA reads as TGTGCCAGTAGTACTCAGGGGAGCGCGGCTGAGCAGTTCTTC. It codes for CASSTQGSAAEQFF. The chain uses TRBV19 and TRBJ2-1, with D perhaps TRBD1 (6 bases). The V end was cut by 4 bases, the J end by 9 bases, with 16 bases between. The CDR3 is 14 residues long. The germline CDR1 and CDR2 sequences are LNHDA and SQIVND (reference sequence).

The V gene is TRBV5-1, the J gene TRBJ2-5, with 12 positions matching TRBD2. Germline values: CDR1 SGHRS, CDR2 YFSETQ. CDR3 length: 15 amino acids. The J segment lost 5 bases and the V segment lost 4 bases, leaving 6 bases of the junction unmatched. The CDR3, as DNA: TGCGCCAGCAGCCTTCTAACTAGCGGGAGGGAGACCCAGTACTTC. Amino acid sequence: CASSLLTSGRETQYF. The full variable domain, completed using reference TRBV5-1 and TRBJ2-5, is KAGVTQTPRYLIKTRGQQVTLSCSPISGHRSVSWYQQTPGQGLQFLFEYFSETQRNKGNFPGRFSGRQFSNSRSEMNVSTLELGDSALYLCASSLLTSGRETQYFGPGTRLLVL.

The J gene is TRBJ2-7, the V gene TRBV10-3, with TRBD1 matching 7 bases. V lost 7 bases, J lost 5 bases, and 8 bases stayed unmatched. CDR1 and CDR2 (germline): ENHRY, SYGVKD. The CDR3 runs to 13 residues. The CDR3: CAIKSDTGDEQYF. The DNA of the CDR3 is TGTGCCATCAAGTCCGATACAGGGGACGAGCAGTACTTC.

The chain has TRBV10-3 and TRBJ2-7; D is possibly TRBD1 (6 bases). This CDR3 has 14 residues. V gave up 6 bases and J gave up 6 bases, with 18 bases separating them. Per germline, CDR1 ENHRY and CDR2 SYGVKD. The CDR3 sequence: CAIRPDSGGSEQYF. In DNA form, the CDR3 reads TGTGCCATCAGGCCGGACAGCGGAGGTAGCGAGCAGTACTTC.

The chain is built from TRBV5-4 and TRBJ2-7; the match to TRBD2 covers 10 bases. This CDR3 comprises 18 residues. J was trimmed by 2 bases and V by 1 base; bases with no gene match: 12. Germline V gives CDR1 SGHNT, CDR2 YYREEE (reference sequence). The CDR3 is CASSLLAGTSDPTYEQYF. The CDR3 nucleotides read TGTGCCAGCAGCTTGCTAGCCGGGACTAGCGACCCAACCTACGAGCAGTACTTC.

The chain has TRBV27 and TRBJ1-1; the match to TRBD1 covers 9 bases. The CDR3 is 17 amino acids. Trimming at V came to 6 bases and at J to 2 bases, leaving 13 bases not matched to a gene. Germline CDR1 reads MNHEY; CDR2 reads SMNVEV (reference sequence). The CDR3 loop reads CASSPAPGQGLNTEAFF. The CDR3 nucleotides read TGTGCCAGCAGCCCCGCCCCGGGACAGGGTTTAAACACTGAAGCTTTCTTT.

V gene TRBV7-9 combines with J gene TRBJ2-1; TRBD2 aligns across 10 bases. The CDR3 is made up of 17 amino acids. Looked up from germline, CDR1 is SEHNR and CDR2 is FQNEAQ (reference sequence). After removal of 1 base from V and 7 bases from J, the junction contained 10 bases not matched to a gene. The DNA for the CDR3 is TGTGCCAGCAGCTTAGGGCCCGTAGCGGGAGGAATTAATGAGCAGTTCTTC. Protein product: CASSLGPVAGGINEQFF.

The chain carries TRBV9 and TRBJ1-1; D is undetermined. V gave up 0 bases and J gave up 4 bases, with 7 bases separating them. The germline V gene has CDR1 SGDLS and CDR2 YYNGEE. The CDR3 consists of 13 residues. Here the CDR3 reads CASSVGLVTEAFF. CDR3 nucleotides: TGTGCCAGCAGCGTAGGGTTAGTCACTGAAGCTTTCTTT. Looking up the rest from reference TRBV9 and TRBJ1-1 gives the full variable domain: DSGVTQTPKHLITATGQRVTLRCSPRSGDLSVYWYQQSLDQGLQFLIQYYNGEERAKGNILERFSAQQFPDLHSELNLSSLELGDSALYFCASSVGLVTEAFFGQGTRLTVV.

This chain connects TRBV9 to TRBJ2-2; 8 bases align to TRBD1. This CDR3 is 15 amino acids long. Unmatched junction bases numbered 5, after V lost 1 base and J lost 6 bases. Germline lookup yields CDR1 SGDLS and CDR2 YYNGEE. The CDR3 spells CASSVSNRGSGELFF. The CDR3 DNA sequence: TGTGCCAGCAGCGTATCCAACAGGGGGTCCGGGGAGCTGTTTTTT.

This clone is a singleton in its sample. The rearrangement uses TRBV11-1 and TRBJ1-1; D remains unclear. V was clipped by 5 bases and J by 2 bases, with 12 bases between them. Germline CDR1 is SGHAT and CDR2 is FQDESV (reference sequence). This CDR3 region has 14 residues. CDR3 nucleotide sequence: TGTGCCAGCAGCCCAAAACTTAAAAACACTGAAGCTTTCTTT. This encodes CASSPKLKNTEAFF.

This clone appeared once. The chain is built from TRBV6-1 and TRBJ2-7; no definite D call. Germline lookup yields CDR1 MNHNS and CDR2 SASEGT. The CDR3 length is 13 residues. V was trimmed by 4 bases and J by 5 bases, leaving 12 bases between them. CDR3 amino acids: CASSGTIDNEQYF. CDR3 sequence (DNA): TGTGCCAGCAGTGGTACTATAGATAACGAGCAGTACTTC.

V usage is TRBV30 and J usage is TRBJ1-2; D is perhaps TRBD1 (6 bases). This CDR3 comprises 14 residues. Per germline, CDR1 GTSNPN and CDR2 SVGIG (reference sequence). V was clipped by 0 bases and J by 4 bases, with 12 bases between them. The CDR3 DNA is TGTGCCTGGAGTGTAGCGGGGGCGAGCTATGGCTACACCTTC. Residues: CAWSVAGASYGYTF.

This chain connects TRBV5-1 to TRBJ1-1; the match to TRBD1 covers 9 bases. V trimming: 2 bases; J trimming: 1 base; junction bases outside the gene matches: 3. The CDR3 has 15 amino acids. Germline V gene data show CDR1 as SGHRS and CDR2 as YFSETQ. In nucleotides, the CDR3 is TGCGCCAGCAGCTTAACAGGGGGCAAGAACACTGAAGCTTTCTTT. Encoded protein: CASSLTGGKNTEAFF. Looking up the rest from reference TRBV5-1 and TRBJ1-1 gives the full variable domain: KAGVTQTPRYLIKTRGQQVTLSCSPISGHRSVSWYQQTPGQGLQFLFEYFSETQRNKGNFPGRFSGRQFSNSRSEMNVSTLELGDSALYLCASSLTGGKNTEAFFGQGTRLTVV.

The chain employs TRBV28 and TRBJ2-6; D is perhaps TRBD1 (5 bases). CDR3 length: 14 amino acids. Trimming shortened V by 5 bases and J by 0 bases, and 5 bases separated the two germline ends. Germline CDR1 MDHEN, CDR2 SYDVKM. The chain's CDR3 is CASSDSSGANVLTF. In nucleotides, the CDR3 is TGTGCCAGCAGTGACAGCTCTGGGGCCAACGTCCTGACTTTC.

The chain joins TRBV5-1 to TRBJ2-3, with D possibly TRBD1 on 5 matching bases. V was cut by 4 bases and J by 8 bases, with 14 bases left in between. Germline-derived CDR1 and CDR2 are SGHRS and YFSETQ. This CDR3 spans 13 amino acids. The CDR3: CASSPLTDATQYF. The CDR3 bases are TGCGCCAGCAGCCCTCTGACAGACGCTACGCAGTATTTT.

The chain joins TRBV28 to TRBJ1-1; tentatively, D is TRBD1 (6 bases). V was pared by 4 bases and J by 2 bases, with 11 bases between. The CDR3 spans 14 residues. Germline lookup yields CDR1 MDHEN and CDR2 SYDVKM. CDR3 protein: CASSSQGINTEAFF. The CDR3 region has the DNA TGTGCCAGCAGTTCACAGGGTATTAACACTGAAGCTTTCTTT.

The chain has TRBV6-5 and TRBJ1-1; a possible D gene is TRBD1 (5 bases). CDR3 length: 14 amino acids. V shed 6 bases and J shed 1 base, with 12 bases lying between them. Looked up from germline, CDR1 is MNHEY and CDR2 is SVGAGI. Written as DNA, the CDR3 is TGTGCCAGCAGCCCAGACAGATCGAACACTGAAGCTTTCTTT. Translated, it gives CASSPDRSNTEAFF.

This chain links TRBV2 with TRBJ1-5; D uncertain. The CDR3 is 15 residues long. Trimming removed 2 bases from V and 3 bases from J, with 11 bases in between. In germline, CDR1 is SNHLY, CDR2 FYNNEI. The CDR3, as DNA: TGTGCCAGCAGTGAACGTTTAGTTAACAATCAGCCCCAGCATTTT. The encoded protein is CASSERLVNNQPQHF.

The chain joins TRBV15 to TRBJ2-3; 9 bases line up with TRBD2. The V gene's germline CDR1 is LNHNV and CDR2 YYDKDF (reference sequence). V dropped 6 bases and J dropped 3; count of bases not matched to a gene: 1. CDR3 size: 13 residues. The CDR3 DNA reads TGTGCCACCAGTAGCGGGAGTACAGATACGCAGTATTTT. Translation gives CATSSGSTDTQYF.

About this clone itself: Relative to the germline gene, one junction end is altered; a read error may explain this. V gene TRBV4-1 combines with J gene TRBJ1-5, with 7 bases that match TRBD1. The CDR3 consists of 15 residues. Germline lookup yields CDR1 MGHRA and CDR2 YSYEKL. The CDR3 is CASTQGSTGNQPQHF. The CDR3 DNA reads TGCGCCAGCACCCAAGGCTCGACAGGGAATCAGCCCCAGCATTTT.

The gene calls are TRBV4-1 and TRBJ1-2, with D perhaps matching TRBD1 (5 bases). The CDR3 is made up of 16 amino acids. Trimming removed 3 bases at V and 3 bases at J, with 17 bases between. Per the germline V gene, CDR1 is MGHRA and CDR2 is YSYEKL. The CDR3 region has the DNA TGCGCCAGCAGCCACCCGCGGGGGGTGACGGACTATGGCTACACCTTC. Its translation: CASSHPRGVTDYGYTF.